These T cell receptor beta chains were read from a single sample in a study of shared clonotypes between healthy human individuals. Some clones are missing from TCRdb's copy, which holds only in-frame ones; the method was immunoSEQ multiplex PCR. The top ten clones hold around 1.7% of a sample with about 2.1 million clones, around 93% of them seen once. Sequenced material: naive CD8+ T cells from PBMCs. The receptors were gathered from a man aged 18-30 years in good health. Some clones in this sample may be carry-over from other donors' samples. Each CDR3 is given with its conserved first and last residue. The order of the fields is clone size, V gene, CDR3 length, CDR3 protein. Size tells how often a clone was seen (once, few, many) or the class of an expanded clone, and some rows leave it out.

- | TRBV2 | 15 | CASSVGLAEYNEQFF
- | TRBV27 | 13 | CASSLHRQPEQYF
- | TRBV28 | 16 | CASSNELQTTYNEQFF
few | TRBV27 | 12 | CASSSGSTEAFF
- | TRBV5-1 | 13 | CASSLGRNTEAFF
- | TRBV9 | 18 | CASSVGREEGLSGNTIYF
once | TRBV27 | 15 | CASSSQGRNNQPQHF
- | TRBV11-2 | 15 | CASSGTSGFYNEQFF
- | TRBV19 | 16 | CASSARDRGKDYGYTF
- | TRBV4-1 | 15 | CASSQGAVSYNEQFF
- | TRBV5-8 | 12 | CASSKGQPEAFF
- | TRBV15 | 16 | CATSRGKRESDYEQYF
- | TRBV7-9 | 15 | CASSLGWEGPDEQFF
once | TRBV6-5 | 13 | CASSYSTGNEQYF
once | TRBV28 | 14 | CASSHRGLGQPQHF
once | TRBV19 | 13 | CAVSTGGLTEAFF
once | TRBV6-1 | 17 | CASSERGTSGRWKTQYF
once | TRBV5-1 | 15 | CASSSLSALNTEAFF
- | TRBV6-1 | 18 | CASSEDLGAIASNTEAFF
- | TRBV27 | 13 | CASSWDYSYEQYF
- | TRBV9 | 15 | CASSVGDRLNTEAFF
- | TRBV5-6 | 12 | CASSFGTGELFF
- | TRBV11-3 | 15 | CASSLGLSSYNEQFF
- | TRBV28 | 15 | CASSFGPLAKNIQYF
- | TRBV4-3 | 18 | CASSQDDLIAGVYNEQFF
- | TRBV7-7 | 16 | CASSPHSGRALETQYF
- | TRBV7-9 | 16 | CASSLSQGLAEYEQYF
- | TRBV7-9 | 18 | CASSFAGTGGRAWDEQFF
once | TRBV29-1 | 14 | CSVGGAVNYNEQFF
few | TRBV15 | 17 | CATSRDRTGGIDYGYTF
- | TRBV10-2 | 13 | CASSAGGITEAFF
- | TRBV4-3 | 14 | CASSPSDSVSEQYF
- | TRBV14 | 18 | CASSQDKGAGQLNEKLFF
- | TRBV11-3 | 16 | CASSSGAGGSTDTQYF
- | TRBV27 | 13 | CASSLRGPYEQYF
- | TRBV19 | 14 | CASSTRLRSESQHF
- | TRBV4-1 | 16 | CASSQGSSPLDYEQYF
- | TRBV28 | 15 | CASSPQRETSYEQYF
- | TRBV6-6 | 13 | CASSLAGAYEQYF
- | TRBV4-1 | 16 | CASSQEKTRVYNEQFF
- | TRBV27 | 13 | CASSFGGNNEQFF
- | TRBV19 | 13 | CASSMFSPGGQFF
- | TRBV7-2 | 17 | CASSPRDGLSGANVLTF
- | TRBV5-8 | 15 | CASKLGAERNEKLFF
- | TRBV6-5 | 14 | CASRIRDLGGEQYF
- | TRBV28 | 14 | CASSTGTLQDTQYF